The 32 T cell receptor beta chains listed next were all sequenced from one sample in a study of cytomegalovirus exposure and HLA in healthy donors. Data came from immunoSEQ multiplex PCR; TCRdb stores just in-frame clones and leaves some out. The table has about 150,000 clones, about 82% seen once. Sequencing input: PBMCs. Receptor source: a human donor in good health.

This chain's CDR3 is CASSYLGQNNEKLFF. The CDR3 region has the DNA TGTGCCAGCAGTTACTTGGGACAGAATAATGAAAAACTGTTTTTT. The V gene is TRBV6-6, the J gene TRBJ1-4; 7 bases agree with TRBD1. This CDR3 is 15 amino acids long. V was pared by 1 base and J by 4 bases, with 3 bases of the junction left unmatched. Germline values: CDR1 MNHNY, CDR2 SVGAGI (reference sequence).

V is TRBV4-2 and J is TRBJ2-7; D perhaps matches TRBD2 (5 bases). CDR1 and CDR2 from the germline V gene are LGHNA and YNFKEQ. Between the trimmed V and J ends, which lost 1 base and 0 bases, there was a span of 10 bases. CDR3 size: 15 residues. The CDR3 bases are TGTGCCAGCAGCCAAGGGACTTACAGCTCCTACGAGCAGTACTTC. This codes for CASSQGTYSSYEQYF.

This clone was counted only a few times. The chain employs TRBV5-1 and TRBJ2-7, with TRBD2 identical over 8 bases. CDR1 is SGHRS and CDR2 is YFSETQ in the germline V gene. J gave up 4 bases and V 4 bases, and 7 bases lay outside the gene matches. CDR3 length equals 14 residues. CDR3 sequence (DNA): TGCGCCAGCAGCCTTCAGACGGGGGGGTACGAGCAGTACTTC. Protein sequence: CASSLQTGGYEQYF.

The chain's CDR3 is CASSYDSSGELFF. CDR3 coding DNA: TGTGCCAGCAGTTACGACTCTTCAGGGGAGCTGTTTTTT. The genes are TRBV6-5 and TRBJ1-4; unclear D gene. The J call could be wrong; TRBJ2-2 is a better fit for the DNA end. The CDR3 consists of 13 residues. Germline V CDR1 and CDR2: MNHEY, SVGAGI.

The chain uses TRBV5-1 and TRBJ2-7; TRBD2 matches at 12 bases. Germline CDR1 and CDR2: SGHRS and YFSETQ. The V segment lost 3 bases and the J segment 1 base; nucleotides outside the gene matches: 5. The CDR3 is made up of 16 amino acids. CDR3 residues: CASSWGGTSGSYEQYF. The CDR3 DNA sequence: TGCGCCAGCAGCTGGGGTGGGACTAGCGGGTCCTACGAGCAGTACTTC. The whole variable domain, remainder taken from reference TRBV5-1 and TRBJ2-7, is KAGVTQTPRYLIKTRGQQVTLSCSPISGHRSVSWYQQTPGQGLQFLFEYFSETQRNKGNFPGRFSGRQFSNSRSEMNVSTLELGDSALYLCASSWGGTSGSYEQYFGPGTRLTVT.

This chain connects TRBV5-1 to TRBJ2-7; 7 nucleotides agree with TRBD2. The CDR3 length is 14 residues. Trimming at V came to 0 bases and at J to 6 bases, leaving 6 bases not matched to a gene. Germline values: CDR1 SGHRS, CDR2 YFSETQ. The chain's CDR3 is CASSLGEGGREQYF. The CDR3 DNA sequence: TGCGCCAGCAGCTTGGGGGAGGGCGGACGCGAGCAGTACTTC.

The V and J genes are TRBV4-1 and TRBJ1-1; the match to TRBD1 covers 9 bases. The germline gives CDR1 MGHRA, CDR2 YSYEKL. V trimming: 2 bases; J trimming: 5 bases; junction bases outside the gene matches: 6. The CDR3 consists of 15 residues. The CDR3 reads CASSQLGQGWTEAFF. CDR3 sequence (DNA): TGCGCCAGCAGCCAACTCGGACAGGGGTGGACTGAAGCTTTCTTT.

This clone has a single count. The genes are TRBV6-5 and TRBJ2-1, with TRBD1 identical over 10 bases. This CDR3 comprises 15 residues. The V gene end was trimmed by 2 bases and the J gene end by 3 bases; junction bases not matched to a gene: 1. Germline V gene lookup returns CDR1 MNHEY and CDR2 SVGAGI. This chain's CDR3 is CASSYRDRGYNEQFF. The CDR3 DNA sequence: TGTGCCAGCAGTTACCGGGACAGGGGCTACAATGAGCAGTTCTTC.

The chain recombines TRBV7-9 with TRBJ1-4; D is uncertain. Germline lookup yields CDR1 SEHNR and CDR2 FQNEAQ (reference sequence). CDR3 size: 12 residues. V was trimmed by 5 bases and J by 7 bases, leaving 8 bases between them. CDR3 region: CASSPPLEKLFF. The CDR3 DNA sequence: TGTGCCAGCAGCCCCCCCCTTGAAAAACTGTTTTTT. The full variable domain, its missing parts supplied by reference TRBV7-9 and TRBJ1-4, is DTGVSQNPRHKITKRGQNVTFRCDPISEHNRLYWYRQTLGQGPEFLTYFQNEAQLEKSRLLSDRFSAERPKGSFSTLEIQRTEQGDSAMYLCASSPPLEKLFFGSGTQLSVL.

The rearrangement uses TRBV4-1 and TRBJ2-3; a possible D gene is TRBD2 (6 bases). CDR3 size: 15 residues. CDR1 is MGHRA and CDR2 is YSYEKL in the germline V gene. Trimming took 4 bases from V and 1 from J, leaving 12 bases between them. The CDR3 spells CASSPTGLGTDTQYF. CDR3 sequence (DNA): TGCGCCAGCAGCCCTACGGGACTGGGCACAGATACGCAGTATTTT.

J is TRBJ2-3 and V is TRBV2; 7 bases are shared with TRBD2. V lost 3 bases, J lost 3 bases, and 6 bases stayed unmatched. Germline V gives CDR1 SNHLY, CDR2 FYNNEI. This CDR3 has 15 residues. The CDR3 DNA reads TGTGCCAGCAGTGAGAGGTGGGGGGGGACAGATACGCAGTATTTT. Amino acids: CASSERWGGTDTQYF.

The rearrangement uses TRBV7-9 and TRBJ2-7, with 10 nucleotides matching TRBD1. Germline V gene sequence: CDR1 SEHNR, CDR2 FQNEAQ (reference sequence). The CDR3 loop spans 16 amino acids. After removal of 5 bases from V and 3 bases from J, the junction contained 10 bases not matched to a gene. The CDR3 loop reads CASSPKTGGTHYEQYF. The CDR3 bases are TGTGCCAGCAGCCCTAAGACAGGGGGCACCCACTACGAGCAGTACTTC.

The chain employs TRBV10-3 and TRBJ2-7; 12 bases map to TRBD2. Germline CDR1 reads ENHRY; CDR2 reads SYGVKD. This CDR3 is built from 19 residues. The V and J ends lost 6 bases and 3 bases, in that order; junction bases with no gene match: 18. CDR3 amino acids: CAISLLQSSGGARGYEQYF. CDR3 in DNA: TGTGCCATCAGCCTTTTGCAGTCTAGCGGGGGGGCAAGGGGCTACGAGCAGTACTTC.

This chain joins TRBV6-6 and TRBJ1-1; 8 bases line up with TRBD1. The J segment lost 0 bases and the V segment lost 2 bases, leaving 5 bases of the junction unmatched. CDR1 and CDR2 from the germline V gene are MNHNY and SVGAGI (reference sequence). The CDR3 is made up of 16 amino acids. The CDR3 nucleotides are TGTGCCAGCAGTTACACTAGGACAGGGATGAACACTGAAGCTTTCTTT. It yields the protein CASSYTRTGMNTEAFF.

The chain is built from TRBV27 and TRBJ1-1, with D possibly TRBD1 on 6 matching bases. V dropped 3 bases and J dropped 4 bases, with 12 bases sitting between them. The CDR3 runs 14 residues. CDR1 and CDR2 (germline): MNHEY, SMNVEV (reference sequence). The CDR3 sequence: CASSFGGVGTEAFF. The CDR3 region has the DNA TGTGCCAGCAGTTTTGGGGGCGTTGGCACTGAAGCTTTCTTT.

The rearrangement joins TRBV18 to TRBJ1-6; 7 nucleotides line up with TRBD1. V lost 3 bases to trimming and J lost 6 bases; unmatched junction nucleotides: 2. Germline V gives CDR1 KGHSH, CDR2 LQKENI. The CDR3 sequence is 14 residues long. In DNA form, the CDR3 reads TGTGCCAGCTCACCGGGACAGCCTAATTCACCCCTCCACTTT. This gives the protein CASSPGQPNSPLHF.

This chain connects TRBV18 to TRBJ2-5; D ambiguous. V lost 3 bases, J lost 5 bases, and 10 bases lay in between. This CDR3 is built from 13 residues. Germline V lookup: CDR1 KGHSH, CDR2 LQKENI. CDR3 in DNA: TGTGCCAGCTCACCTGGGCCAGCCGAGACCCAGTACTTC. Translating gives CASSPGPAETQYF.

CDR3 nucleotides: TGTGCCAGCAGTTTAGTAGGGGGCGGTCGAGGCTACACCTTC. Its translation: CASSLVGGGRGYTF. The chain carries TRBV28 and TRBJ1-2; 7 nucleotides line up with TRBD1. The ends lost 2 bases at V and 8 bases at J; junction bases unmatched: 8. The germline V gene has CDR1 MDHEN and CDR2 SYDVKM. This CDR3 has 14 residues.

This chain connects TRBV18 to TRBJ1-4; D may be TRBD1 (5 bases). The V and J ends lost 3 bases and 1 base respectively, with 9 bases between them. The V gene's germline CDR1 is KGHSH and CDR2 LQKENI. This CDR3 is 15 amino acids long. In nucleotides, the CDR3 is TGTGCCAGCTCACCCTCGACAGAAACTAATGAAAAACTGTTTTTT. It codes for CASSPSTETNEKLFF.

The chain joins TRBV2 to TRBJ1-6, with TRBD1 matching 9 bases. The CDR3 runs to 15 residues. The germline gives CDR1 SNHLY, CDR2 FYNNEI. The junction had 10 bases not matched to a gene; V was cut back by 8 bases and J by 8 bases. The CDR3 nucleotides are TGTGCCAGCGTTCTTAGGACAGGGGTGGATTCACCCCTCCACTTT. Translating it yields CASVLRTGVDSPLHF.

V usage is TRBV7-8 and J usage is TRBJ2-1; 9 bases fit TRBD2. CDR3 length: 15 amino acids. Germline values: CDR1 SGHVS, CDR2 FQNEAQ. V was pared by 5 bases and J by 10 bases, with 12 bases of the junction left unmatched. This CDR3 is CASSRSAGGPGEQFF. Here the CDR3 DNA reads TGTGCCAGCAGCCGCTCCGCGGGGGGGCCTGGGGAGCAGTTCTTC. Based on the CDR3 plus reference TRBV7-8 and TRBJ2-1, the full variable domain is GAGVSQSPRYKVAKRGQDVALRCDPISGHVSLFWYQQALGQGPEFLTYFQNEAQLDKSGLPSDRFFAERPEGSVSTLKIQRTQQEDSAVYLCASSRSAGGPGEQFFGPGTRLTVL.

CDR3 protein: CASSYTASGTGAYEQYF. CDR3 sequence (DNA): TGCGCCAGCAGCTATACGGCTTCAGGGACAGGGGCCTACGAGCAGTACTTC. The J gene is TRBJ2-7, the V gene TRBV5-1, with 10 bases matching TRBD1. Germline V gene data show CDR1 as SGHRS and CDR2 as YFSETQ. This CDR3 comprises 17 residues. The junction had 11 bases not matched to a gene; V was cut back by 3 bases and J by 2 bases. The full variable domain, rest sourced from reference TRBV5-1 and TRBJ2-7, is KAGVTQTPRYLIKTRGQQVTLSCSPISGHRSVSWYQQTPGQGLQFLFEYFSETQRNKGNFPGRFSGRQFSNSRSEMNVSTLELGDSALYLCASSYTASGTGAYEQYFGPGTRLTVT.

This sequence joins TRBV5-1 and TRBJ2-1; the match to TRBD2 covers 12 bases. V lost 1 base, J lost 8 bases, and 1 base stayed unmatched. The CDR3 has 14 residues. Germline loops: CDR1 SGHRS, CDR2 YFSETQ. The CDR3 reads CASSLSSGGDEQFF. The DNA for the CDR3 is TGCGCCAGCAGCTTGTCTAGCGGGGGGGATGAGCAGTTCTTC.

The V and J genes are TRBV28 and TRBJ2-7; 7 bases line up with TRBD1. This CDR3 spans 15 amino acids. CDR1 and CDR2 from the germline V gene are MDHEN and SYDVKM. V gave up 10 bases and J gave up 5 bases; unmatched junction bases: 17. The CDR3 loop is CATKPTGDPRHEQYF. The CDR3 nucleotides read TGTGCCACCAAGCCAACAGGGGACCCTCGCCACGAGCAGTACTTC.

The chain employs TRBV7-2 and TRBJ2-4; 10 bases line up with TRBD1. The CDR3 totals 15 residues. Germline lookup yields CDR1 SGHTA and CDR2 FQGNSA. V shed 1 base and J 8 bases; nucleotides not matched to a gene: 5. The CDR3 DNA reads as TGTGCCAGCAGCTTAGGACAGGGGGCTCGGGACATTCAGTACTTC. Translated, it gives CASSLGQGARDIQYF.

The chain uses TRBV11-1 and TRBJ1-4; D is perhaps TRBD1 (6 bases). This CDR3 is 13 amino acids long. V was cut by 6 bases and J by 8 bases, with 13 bases left in between. The germline CDR1 and CDR2 sequences are SGHAT and FQDESV (reference sequence). The DNA of the CDR3 is TGTGCCAGCAGAGGGACACCGGGGGAAAAACTGTTTTTT. The encoded protein is CASRGTPGEKLFF. Full variable domain (missing parts from reference TRBV11-1 and TRBJ1-4): EAEVAQSPRYKITEKSQAVAFWCDPISGHATLYWYRQILGQGPELLVQFQDESVVDDSQLPKDRFSAERLKGVDSTLKIQPAELGDSAMYLCASRGTPGEKLFFGSGTQLSVL.

This clone appeared a single time. The gene calls are TRBV18 and TRBJ2-5, with unresolved D. V was shortened by 2 bases and J by 5 bases, with 9 bases between the two germline ends. This CDR3 region has 13 residues. Per the germline V gene, CDR1 is KGHSH and CDR2 is LQKENI. The CDR3 sequence is CASSPMSAETQYF. The CDR3 coding sequence is TGTGCCAGCTCACCAATGAGTGCGGAGACCCAGTACTTC. The whole variable domain, filled in from reference TRBV18 and TRBJ2-5, reads NAGVMQNPRHLVRRRGQEARLRCSPMKGHSHVYWYRQLPEEGLKFMVYLQKENIIDESGMPKERFSAEFPKEGPSILRIQQVVRGDSAAYFCASSPMSAETQYFGPGTRLLVL.

The chain combines TRBV5-1 with TRBJ2-3; D possibly corresponds to TRBD1 (5 bases). The CDR3 totals 13 residues. V lost 0 bases, J lost 7 bases, and 9 bases lay in between. In germline, CDR1 is SGHRS, CDR2 YFSETQ. CDR3 sequence (DNA): TGCGCCAGCAGCTTGGCCCAGGGAAATACGCAGTATTTT. Encoded protein: CASSLAQGNTQYF.

The chain joins TRBV5-4 to TRBJ2-1, with TRBD2 identical over 10 bases. The V and J ends lost 1 base and 10 bases, in that order; junction bases with no gene match: 2. The germline gives CDR1 SGHNT, CDR2 YYREEE (reference sequence). The CDR3 runs 13 residues. CDR3 loop: CASSLTSGEEQFF. CDR3 nucleotides: TGTGCCAGCAGCTTGACTAGCGGGGAGGAGCAGTTCTTC. Supplemented by reference TRBV5-4 and TRBJ2-1, the full variable domain reads ETGVTQSPTHLIKTRGQQVTLRCSSQSGHNTVSWYQQALGQGPQFIFQYYREEENGRGNFPPRFSGLQFPNYSSELNVNALELDDSALYLCASSLTSGEEQFFGPGTRLTVL.

This rearrangement joins TRBV5-6 to TRBJ2-7; D may be TRBD1 (5 bases). Deletions cut 6 bases from V and 5 bases from J, with 24 bases between. Per the germline V gene, CDR1 is SGHDT and CDR2 is YYEEEE. The CDR3 runs 16 residues. The CDR3 sequence is CASTILTSTDSHEQYF. CDR3 sequence (DNA): TGTGCCAGCACCATCCTCACTTCGACAGATTCTCACGAGCAGTACTTC.

The chain has TRBV7-2 and TRBJ2-7, with TRBD1 matching over 10 bases. In germline, CDR1 is SGHTA, CDR2 FQGNSA. V lost 5 bases to trimming and J lost 3 bases; unmatched junction nucleotides: 10. The CDR3 consists of 16 residues. This CDR3 is CASSPSLTGGVYEQYF. CDR3 in DNA: TGTGCCAGCAGCCCCTCCCTGACAGGGGGCGTCTACGAGCAGTACTTC.

The chain has TRBV2 and TRBJ2-1; 13 nucleotides line up with TRBD2. The CDR3 totals 14 residues. Trimming cost V 8 bases and J 6 bases; bases outside gene matches: 4. Germline V gene data show CDR1 as SNHLY and CDR2 as FYNNEI. The DNA of the CDR3 is TGTGCCAGCGTGGGGACTAGCGGGATCAATGAGCAGTTCTTC. The encoded protein is CASVGTSGINEQFF.